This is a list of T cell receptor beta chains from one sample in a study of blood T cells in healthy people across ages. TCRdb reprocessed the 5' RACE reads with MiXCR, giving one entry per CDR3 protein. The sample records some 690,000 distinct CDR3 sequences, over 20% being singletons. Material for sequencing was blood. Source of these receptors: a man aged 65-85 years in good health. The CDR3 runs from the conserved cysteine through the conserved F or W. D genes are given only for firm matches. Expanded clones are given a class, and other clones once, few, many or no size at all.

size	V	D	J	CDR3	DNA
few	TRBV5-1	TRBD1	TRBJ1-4	CASRPGTGLSEKLFF	TGCGCCAGCAGACCGGGGACAGGGCTCTCCGAAAAACTGTTTTTT
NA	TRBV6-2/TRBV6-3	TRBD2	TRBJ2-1	CASSRTGTRNNEQFF	TGTGCCAGCAGTCGGACCGGGACTAGGAACAATGAGCAGTTCTTC
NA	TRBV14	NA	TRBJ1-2	CASSPQSVVWDGYTF	TGTGCCAGCAGCCCACAAAGCGTCGTCTGGGATGGCTACACCTTC
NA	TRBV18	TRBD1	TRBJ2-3	CASSPQGQATDTQYF	TGTGCCAGCTCACCACAAGGACAGGCTACAGATACGCAGTATTTT
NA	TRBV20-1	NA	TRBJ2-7	CSTGPLHEQYF	TGCAGCACGGGCCCTCTTCACGAGCAGTACTTC
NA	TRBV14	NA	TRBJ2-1	CASSRLANSQQFF	TGTGCCAGCAGCCGACTCGCGAACTCGCAGCAGTTCTTC
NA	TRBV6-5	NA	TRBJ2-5	CASSYSWIQQIQETQYF	TGTGCCAGCAGTTACTCGTGGATCCAACAAATACAAGAGACCCAGTACTTC
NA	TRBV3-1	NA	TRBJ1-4	CASSRRTGTEKLFF	TGTGCCAGCAGCCGCCGGACTGGGACCGAAAAACTGTTTTTT
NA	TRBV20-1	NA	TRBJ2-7	CSAKKGTYEQYF	TGCAGTGCTAAAAAAGGAACCTACGAGCAGTACTTC
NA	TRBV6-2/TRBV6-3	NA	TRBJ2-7	CASREYEQYF	TGTGCCAGTAGAGAATACGAGCAGTACTTC
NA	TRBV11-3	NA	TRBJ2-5	CASSLAARYQETQYF	TGTGCCAGCAGCTTAGCCGCCCGATACCAAGAGACCCAGTACTTC
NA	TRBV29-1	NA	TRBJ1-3	CSAQVASGNTIYF	TGCAGCGCCCAAGTAGCGTCTGGAAACACCATATATTTT
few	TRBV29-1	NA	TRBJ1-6	CSVRDLGIGPLHF	TGCAGCGTGCGGGATCTCGGAATTGGGCCCCTCCACTTT
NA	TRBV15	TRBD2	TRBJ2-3	CATRGQIGRAPTDTQYF	TGTGCCACCAGGGGCCAAATCGGGAGGGCCCCCACAGATACGCAGTATTTT
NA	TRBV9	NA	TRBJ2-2	CASRDSSNTGELFF	TGTGCCAGCAGGGACAGTTCGAACACCGGGGAGCTGTTTTTT
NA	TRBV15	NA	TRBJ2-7	CATARDFSYEQYF	TGTGCCACCGCCCGGGACTTCTCCTACGAGCAGTACTTC
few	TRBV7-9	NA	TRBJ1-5	CASSLAGTTVPNQPQHF	TGTGCCAGCAGCTTAGCGGGAACGACAGTACCCAATCAGCCCCAGCATTTT
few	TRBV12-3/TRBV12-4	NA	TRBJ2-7	CASRTGTLTYEQYF	TGTGCCAGCAGAACCGGGACACTGACCTACGAGCAGTACTTC
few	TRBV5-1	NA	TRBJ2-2	CASSLADSIAGELFF	TGCGCCAGCAGCTTGGCGGACAGTATCGCCGGGGAGCTGTTTTTT
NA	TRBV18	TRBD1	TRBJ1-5	CASSRGQTSNQPQHF	TGTGCCAGCTCGCGGGGACAGACCAGCAATCAGCCCCAGCATTTT
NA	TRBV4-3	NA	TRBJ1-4	CASSQELNEKLFF	TGCGCCAGCAGCCAAGAATTGAATGAAAAACTGTTTTTT
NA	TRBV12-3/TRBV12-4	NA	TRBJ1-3	CASSPLGGRNTIYF	TGTGCCAGCAGCCCGTTGGGGGGACGGAACACCATATATTTT
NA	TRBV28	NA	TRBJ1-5	CASRAVAGAVEVVVQPQHF	TGTGCCAGCAGGGCCGTGGCAGGGGCAGTTGAGGTAGTAGTTCAGCCCCAGCATTTT
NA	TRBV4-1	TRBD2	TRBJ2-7	CASSQDVAGGSNEQYF	TGCGCCAGCAGCCAGGATGTGGCGGGAGGTAGCAACGAGCAGTACTTC
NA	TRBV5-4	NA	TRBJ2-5	CASSLGLVSSQETQYF	TGTGCCAGCAGCTTGGGACTAGTCTCATCACAAGAGACCCAGTACTTC
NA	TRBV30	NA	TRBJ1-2	CAWSSGRLWNYGYTF	TGTGCCTGGAGTTCAGGGCGCCTATGGAACTATGGCTACACCTTC
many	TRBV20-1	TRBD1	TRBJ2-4	CSAPLFTGQGEKGKNIQYF	TGCAGTGCTCCCCTTTTCACCGGACAGGGCGAGAAAGGCAAAAACATTCAGTACTTC
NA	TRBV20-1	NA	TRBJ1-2	CSASALHAGYGYTF	TGCAGTGCTTCCGCCCTCCATGCGGGCTATGGCTACACCTTC
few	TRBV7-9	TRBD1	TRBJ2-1	CASRTDRGGYNEQFF	TGTGCCAGCAGGACGGACAGGGGGGGCTACAATGAGCAGTTCTTC
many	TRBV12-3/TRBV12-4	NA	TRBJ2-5	CASGRDTQETQYF	TGTGCCAGCGGCCGGGACACCCAAGAGACCCAGTACTTC
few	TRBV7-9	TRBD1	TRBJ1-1	CASSPRDRENTEAFF	TGTGCCAGCAGCCCCCGGGACAGGGAGAACACTGAAGCTTTCTTT
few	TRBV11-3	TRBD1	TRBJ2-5	CASSPGQGGFFGETQYF	TGTGCCAGCAGCCCGGGACAGGGGGGGTTTTTCGGAGAGACCCAGTACTTC
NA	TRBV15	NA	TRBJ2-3	CATSRSGTRTDTQYF	TGTGCCACCAGCAGATCCGGGACACGCACAGATACGCAGTATTTT
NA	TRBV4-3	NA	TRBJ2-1	CASSQDPRSSYNEQFF	TGCGCCAGCAGCCAAGATCCGAGGAGCTCCTACAATGAGCAGTTCTTC
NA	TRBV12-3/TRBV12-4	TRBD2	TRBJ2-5	CASNRGDQETQYF	TGTGCCAGCAATCGGGGGGACCAAGAGACCCAGTACTTC
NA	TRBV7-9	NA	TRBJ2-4	CAIPDSKNIQYF	TGTGCCATCCCGGACAGCAAAAACATTCAGTACTTC
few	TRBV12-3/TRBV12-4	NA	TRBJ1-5	CASRQREQPQHF	TGTGCCAGCAGACAAAGAGAACAGCCCCAGCATTTT
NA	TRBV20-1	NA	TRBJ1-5	CSARDVYSNQPQHF	TGCAGTGCTAGAGACGTCTATAGCAATCAGCCCCAGCATTTT
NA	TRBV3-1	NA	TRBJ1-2	CASSQNPANYGYTF	TGTGCCAGCAGCCAAAATCCCGCTAACTATGGCTACACCTTC
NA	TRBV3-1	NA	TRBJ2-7	CASSQELATDEQYF	TGTGCCAGCAGCCAAGAGTTGGCTACTGACGAGCAGTACTTC
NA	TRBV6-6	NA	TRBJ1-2	CASSQMQDSNYGYTF	TGTGCCAGCAGTCAAATGCAGGATTCTAACTATGGCTACACCTTC
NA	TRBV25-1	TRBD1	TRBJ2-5	CASSEYGTEETQYF	TGTGCCAGCAGTGAATACGGGACAGAAGAGACCCAGTACTTC
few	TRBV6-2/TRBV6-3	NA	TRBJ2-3	CASSYGSTADTQYF	TGTGCCAGCAGTTACGGGAGTACCGCAGATACGCAGTATTTT
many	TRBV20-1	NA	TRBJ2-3	CSARFGGVSTDTQYF	TGCAGTGCTAGATTTGGGGGAGTGAGCACAGATACGCAGTATTTT
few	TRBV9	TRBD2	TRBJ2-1	CASSALAGLGDEQFF	TGTGCCAGCAGCGCGCTAGCGGGACTTGGCGATGAGCAGTTCTTC
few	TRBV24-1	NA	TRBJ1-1	CATKVGENTEAFF	TGTGCCACCAAGGTAGGCGAAAACACTGAAGCTTTCTTT
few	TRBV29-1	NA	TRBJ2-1	CSVVGQGIYNEQFF	TGCAGCGTTGTCGGTCAGGGGATCTACAATGAGCAGTTCTTC
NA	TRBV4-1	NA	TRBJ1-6	CASSHGESYNSPLHF	TGCGCCAGCAGCCATGGGGAATCCTATAATTCACCCCTCCACTTT
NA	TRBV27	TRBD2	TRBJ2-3	CASKTGGRDTQYF	TGTGCCAGCAAGACGGGGGGAAGGGATACGCAGTATTTT
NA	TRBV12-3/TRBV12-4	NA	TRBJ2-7	CASTGGGGYEQYF	TGTGCCAGCACCGGGGGAGGAGGGTACGAGCAGTACTTC
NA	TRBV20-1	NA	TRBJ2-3	CSAPTSSSTDTQYF	TGCAGTGCACCGACTAGTTCTAGCACAGATACGCAGTATTTT
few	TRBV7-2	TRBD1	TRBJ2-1	CASSLGKGAREQFF	TGTGCCAGCAGCTTAGGCAAGGGGGCGAGAGAGCAGTTCTTC